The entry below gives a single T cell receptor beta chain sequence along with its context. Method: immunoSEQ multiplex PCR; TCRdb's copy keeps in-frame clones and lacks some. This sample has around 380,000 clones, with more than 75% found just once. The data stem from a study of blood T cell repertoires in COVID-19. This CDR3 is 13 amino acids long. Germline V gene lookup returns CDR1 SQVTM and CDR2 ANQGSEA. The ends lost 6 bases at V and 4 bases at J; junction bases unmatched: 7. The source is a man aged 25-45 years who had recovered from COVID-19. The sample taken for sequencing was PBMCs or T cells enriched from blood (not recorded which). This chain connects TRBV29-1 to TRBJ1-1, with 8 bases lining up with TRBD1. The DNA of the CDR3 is TGCAGCGTCCAAGGACAGGGAGGCACTGAAGCTTTCTTT. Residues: CSVQGQGGTEAFF.